This T cell receptor beta chain came from a study of cytomegalovirus exposure and HLA in healthy donors. Overall study findings and caveats: Most observed TCR sequences were rare, whereas some public TCRs were detected in many donors.

Concerning this clone: As yet, its antigen is unknown.

PCR involved 60 Vbeta and 13 Jbeta primers. The table came from immunoSEQ multiplex PCR; TCRdb's copy has only in-frame clones and leaves some out. The sample contains 200,000 to 250,000 clones, approximately 80% of which appear only once. CDR1 SNHLY and CDR2 FYNNEI come from the germline V gene. V lost 6 bases to trimming and J lost 1 base, with 15 bases between them. The CDR3 covers 15 residues. The sequence was collected from a woman in her 40s in good health and CMV-seronegative. The rearrangement joins TRBV2 to TRBJ1-2; weak D call: TRBD1 (5 bases). Sample: PBMCs. CDR3 loop: CASRFVGGNNYGYTF. The CDR3 DNA follows: TGTGCCAGCAGATTCGTGGGGGGGAATAACTATGGCTACACCTTC.